Below, 9 T cell receptor beta chains from the same sample are listed, as sequenced in a study of early T cells in non-severe SARS-CoV-2 infection. TCRdb re-called the 5' RACE reads through MiXCR, storing one row per CDR3 protein. The sample shows approximately 70,000 distinct CDR3 sequences, 9.5% to 12% of them seen only once. The material sequenced was whole blood, taken at baseline. Receptors were obtained from an adult who was a healthcare worker with PCR-confirmed SARS-CoV-2 infection or an uninfected control (not recorded which).

This clonotype was seen repeatedly, ten times or more. The CDR3 loop reads CASSLSPSGTGRYGYTF. Written as DNA, the CDR3 is TGTGCCAGCAGCTTATCTCCATCCGGGACAGGGCGCTATGGCTACACCTTC. The chain combines TRBV11-2 with TRBJ1-2, with 9 bases that match TRBD1. The germline CDR1 and CDR2 sequences are SGHAT and FQNNGV. The CDR3 has 17 amino acids. J was trimmed by 4 bases and V by 2 bases; bases with no gene match: 11.

This clonotype was counted at least ten times. CDR3 amino acids: CSAPDRDGNEKLFF. The CDR3 DNA is TGCAGTGCTCCCGACAGGGATGGGAATGAAAAACTGTTTTTT. This chain connects TRBV20-1 to TRBJ1-4; 7 bases line up with TRBD1. CDR3 size: 14 residues. CDR1 is DFQATT, CDR2 SNEGSKA, per germline (reference sequence). Unmatched junction bases numbered 8, after V lost 5 bases and J lost 5 bases.

The V call is TRBV29-1, the J call TRBJ2-2; D is tentatively TRBD1 or TRBD2 (5 bases each). V lost 5 bases to trimming and J lost 3 bases, with 13 bases between them. This CDR3 is 14 amino acids long. Germline V gene sequence: CDR1 SQVTM, CDR2 ANQGSEA. The CDR3: CSVITGPDTGELFF. As DNA, the CDR3 is TGCAGCGTTATAACGGGGCCAGACACCGGGGAGCTGTTTTTT.

This clonotype was observed many times. The chain joins TRBV20-1 to TRBJ1-1, with no clear D. V was shortened by 6 bases and J by 1 base, with 6 bases between the two germline ends. The CDR3 is made up of 11 amino acids. CDR1 DFQATT and CDR2 SNEGSKA come from the germline V gene (reference sequence). CDR3 bases: TGCAGTGCCCCCCGGAACACTGAAGCTTTCTTT. Encoded protein: CSAPRNTEAFF.

V and J are TRBV4-1 and TRBJ2-7, with 7 nucleotides matching TRBD1. This CDR3 is built from 15 residues. J lost 1 base, V lost 4 bases, and 7 bases had no gene match. Germline values: CDR1 MGHRA, CDR2 YSYEKL. DNA for the CDR3: TGCGCCAGCAGCCTACAGGGGACCCAATCCTACGAGCAGTACTTC. Translation: CASSLQGTQSYEQYF.

In this sample, this clonotype turned up a few times. The chain couples TRBV7-6 to TRBJ2-3; 9 nucleotides match TRBD1. The CDR3 spans 15 residues. Germline V lookup: CDR1 SGHVS, CDR2 FNYEAQ. J lost 6 bases, V lost 2 bases, and 6 bases had no gene match. CDR3 in amino acids: CASSLRDRVVDTQYF. For the CDR3, the DNA is TGTGCCAGCAGCTTACGGGACAGGGTGGTGGATACGCAGTATTTT.

As concerns this clonotype: Germline and junction disagree at one end, which may indicate a read error. The chain joins TRBV11-2 to TRBJ2-3; 7 bases align to TRBD2. Germline V gene sequence: CDR1 SGHAT, CDR2 FQNNGV. The CDR3 loop spans 15 amino acids. CDR3 in DNA: TGTGTCAGCAGCTTAGTCGGTGGGAGGGCAGATACGCAGTATTTT. Protein sequence: CVSSLVGGRADTQYF.

A few counts support this clonotype. The V gene is TRBV5-1, the J gene TRBJ1-1; maybe TRBD1 (5 bases). Trimming stripped 7 bases from V and 0 bases from J, with 16 bases between. The germline CDR1 and CDR2 sequences are SGHRS and YFSETQ. The CDR3 sequence is 15 residues long. CDR3 in DNA: TGCGCCAGCGGGACGGGCAGCAGCATGAACACTGAAGCTTTCTTT. Its translation: CASGTGSSMNTEAFF. The entire variable domain, with the rest obtained from reference TRBV5-1 and TRBJ1-1, is as follows: KAGVTQTPRYLIKTRGQQVTLSCSPISGHRSVSWYQQTPGQGLQFLFEYFSETQRNKGNFPGRFSGRQFSNSRSEMNVSTLELGDSALYLCASGTGSSMNTEAFFGQGTRLTVV.

This clonotype has more than one count but fewer than ten. The chain is built from TRBV7-2 and TRBJ2-3; D possibly corresponds to TRBD2 (6 bases). The CDR3 runs 16 residues. CDR1 is SGHTA, CDR2 FQGNSA, per germline. V was cut by 5 bases and J by 6 bases, with 21 bases left in between. In DNA, the CDR3 is TGTGCCAGCAGCCCGGTGCGGGACGGCGGATGGGATACGCAGTATTTT. Protein: CASSPVRDGGWDTQYF.